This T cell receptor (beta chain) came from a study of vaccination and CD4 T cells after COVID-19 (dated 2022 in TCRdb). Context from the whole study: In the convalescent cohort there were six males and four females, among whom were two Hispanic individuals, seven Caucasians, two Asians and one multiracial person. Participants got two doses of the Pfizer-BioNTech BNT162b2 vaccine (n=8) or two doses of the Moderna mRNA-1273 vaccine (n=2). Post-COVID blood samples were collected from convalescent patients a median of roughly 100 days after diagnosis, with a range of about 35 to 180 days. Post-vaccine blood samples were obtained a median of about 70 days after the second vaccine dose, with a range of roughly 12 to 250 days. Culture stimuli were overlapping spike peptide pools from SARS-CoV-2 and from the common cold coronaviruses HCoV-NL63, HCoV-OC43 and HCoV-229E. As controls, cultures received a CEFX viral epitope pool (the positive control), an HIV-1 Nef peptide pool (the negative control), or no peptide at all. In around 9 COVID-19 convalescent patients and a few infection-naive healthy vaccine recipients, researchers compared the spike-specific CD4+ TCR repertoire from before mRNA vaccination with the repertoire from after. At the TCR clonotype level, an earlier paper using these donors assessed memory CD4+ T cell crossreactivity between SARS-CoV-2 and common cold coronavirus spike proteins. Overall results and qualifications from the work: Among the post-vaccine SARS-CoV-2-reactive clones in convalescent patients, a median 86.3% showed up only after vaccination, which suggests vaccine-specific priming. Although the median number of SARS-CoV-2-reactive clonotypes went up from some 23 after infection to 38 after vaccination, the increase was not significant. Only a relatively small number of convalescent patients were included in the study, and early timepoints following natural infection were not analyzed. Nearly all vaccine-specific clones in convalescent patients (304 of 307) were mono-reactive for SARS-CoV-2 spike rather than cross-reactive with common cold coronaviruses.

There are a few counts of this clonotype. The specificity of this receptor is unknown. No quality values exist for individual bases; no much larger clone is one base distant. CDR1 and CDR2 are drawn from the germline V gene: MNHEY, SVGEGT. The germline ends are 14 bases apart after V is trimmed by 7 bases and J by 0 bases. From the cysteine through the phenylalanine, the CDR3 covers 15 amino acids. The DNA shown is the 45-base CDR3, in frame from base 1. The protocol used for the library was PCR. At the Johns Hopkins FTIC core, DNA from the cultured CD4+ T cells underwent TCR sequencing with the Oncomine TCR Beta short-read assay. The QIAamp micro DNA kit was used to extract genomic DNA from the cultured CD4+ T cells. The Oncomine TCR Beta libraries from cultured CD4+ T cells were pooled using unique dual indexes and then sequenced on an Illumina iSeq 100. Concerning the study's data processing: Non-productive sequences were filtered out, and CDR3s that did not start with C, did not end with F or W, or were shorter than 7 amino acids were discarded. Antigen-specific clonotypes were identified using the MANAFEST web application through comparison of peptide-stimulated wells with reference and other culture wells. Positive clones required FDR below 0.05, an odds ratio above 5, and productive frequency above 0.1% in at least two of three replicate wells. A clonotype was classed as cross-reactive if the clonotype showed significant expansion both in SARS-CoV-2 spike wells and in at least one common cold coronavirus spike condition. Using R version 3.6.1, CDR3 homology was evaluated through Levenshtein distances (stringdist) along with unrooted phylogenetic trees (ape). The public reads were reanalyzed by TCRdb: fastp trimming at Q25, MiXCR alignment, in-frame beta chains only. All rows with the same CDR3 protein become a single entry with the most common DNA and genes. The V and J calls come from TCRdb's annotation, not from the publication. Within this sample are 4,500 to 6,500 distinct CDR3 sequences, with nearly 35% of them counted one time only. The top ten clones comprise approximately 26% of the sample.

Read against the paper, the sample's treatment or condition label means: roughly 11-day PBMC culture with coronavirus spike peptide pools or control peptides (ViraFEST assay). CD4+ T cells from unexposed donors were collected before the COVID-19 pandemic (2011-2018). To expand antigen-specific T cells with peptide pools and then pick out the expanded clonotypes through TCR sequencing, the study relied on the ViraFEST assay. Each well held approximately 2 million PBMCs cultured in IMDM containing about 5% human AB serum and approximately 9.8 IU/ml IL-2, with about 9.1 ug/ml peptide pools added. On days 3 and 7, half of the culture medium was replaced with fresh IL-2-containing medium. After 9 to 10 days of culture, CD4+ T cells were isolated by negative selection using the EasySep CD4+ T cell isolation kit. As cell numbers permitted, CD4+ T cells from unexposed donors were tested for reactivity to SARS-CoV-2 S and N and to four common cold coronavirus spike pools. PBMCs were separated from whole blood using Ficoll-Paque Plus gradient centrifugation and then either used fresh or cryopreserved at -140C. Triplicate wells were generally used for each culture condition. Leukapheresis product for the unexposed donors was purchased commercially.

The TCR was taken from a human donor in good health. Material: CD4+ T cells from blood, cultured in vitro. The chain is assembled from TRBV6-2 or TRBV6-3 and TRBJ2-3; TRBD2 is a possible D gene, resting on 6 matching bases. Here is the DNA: TGTGCCAGCACCCCGAGGGCGGGGAGCACAGATACGCAGTATTTT. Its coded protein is CASTPRAGSTDTQYF.